Only a few counts were recorded for the clone carrying this TCR beta chain. Its target is unknown. This specimen belongs to a study of T cell repertoires in cytomegalovirus infection. Germline-derived CDR1 and CDR2 are SGHVS and FQNEAQ. The trim removed 5 bases at V and 4 bases at J, leaving 7 bases unmatched. This CDR3 region has 16 residues. TCRdb used MiXCR to reprocess the reads, holding one entry per CDR3 protein. In the table there are around 740,000 distinct CDR3 sequences, under 40% of which are singletons. Study findings and constraints: The ex vivo response was dominated by HLA-C-restricted CMV-specific TCR beta clonotypes.

The sequenced sample consisted of PBMCs. The chain couples TRBV7-8 to TRBJ2-7, with 14 bases that match TRBD2. The sequence came from a human donor in good health (CMV status not recorded). Some clones in this sample may be carry-over from other donors' samples. CDR3 DNA: TGTGCCAGCAGCGCCGCGACTAGCGGGGGGGGGTACGAGCAGTACTTC. Its protein product is CASSAATSGGGYEQYF.